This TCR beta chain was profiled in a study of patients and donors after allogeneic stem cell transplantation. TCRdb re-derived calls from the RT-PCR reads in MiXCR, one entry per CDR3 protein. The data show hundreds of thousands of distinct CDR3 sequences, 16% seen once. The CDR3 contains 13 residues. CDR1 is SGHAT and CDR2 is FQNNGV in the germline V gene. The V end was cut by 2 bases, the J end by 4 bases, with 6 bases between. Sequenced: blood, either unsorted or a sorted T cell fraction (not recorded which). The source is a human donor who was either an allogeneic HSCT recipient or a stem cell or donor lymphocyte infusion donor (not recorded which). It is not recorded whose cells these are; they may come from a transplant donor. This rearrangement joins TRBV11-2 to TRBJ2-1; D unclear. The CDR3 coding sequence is TGTGCCAGCAGCTTATTTAGGTACAATGAGCAGTTCTTC. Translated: CASSLFRYNEQFF.